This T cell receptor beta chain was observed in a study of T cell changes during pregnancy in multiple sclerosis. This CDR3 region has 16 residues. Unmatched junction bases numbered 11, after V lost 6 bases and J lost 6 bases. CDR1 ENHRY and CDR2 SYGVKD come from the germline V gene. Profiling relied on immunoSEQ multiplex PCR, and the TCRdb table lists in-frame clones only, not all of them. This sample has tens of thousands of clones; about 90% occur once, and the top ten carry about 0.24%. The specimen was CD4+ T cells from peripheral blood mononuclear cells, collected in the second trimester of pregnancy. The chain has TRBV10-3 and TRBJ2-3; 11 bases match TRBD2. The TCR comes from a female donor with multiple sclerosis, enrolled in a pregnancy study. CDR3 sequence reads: CAIRDLSGGAVDTQYF. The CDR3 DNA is TGTGCCATCAGGGATCTTAGCGGGGGGGCAGTGGATACGCAGTATTTT.